This T cell receptor (beta chain) comes out of a study of T cells in women clearing cervical HPV infection. This table comes from immunoSEQ multiplex PCR, and its TCRdb copy is limited to in-frame clones, with some not included. The sample table sets out 20,000 to 25,000 clones. The clonotype comes from a woman aged 18-70 years with a cervical HPV16 infection that either progressed to CIN3+ or cleared (not recorded which). The sequenced material came from blood buffy coat.

The CDR3 loop reads CASSLNRGDQPQHF. The part of the CDR3 DNA that was read is TGTGCCAGCAGCCTAAACAGGGGAGATCAGCCC. This chain links TRBV7-2 with TRBJ1-5, with TRBD1 matching 7 bases. Sequencing ends 3 residues short of the CDR3 end; the germline J gene provides the rest. The junction had 6 bases not matched to a gene; V was cut back by 5 bases and J by 5 bases. Looked up from germline, CDR1 is SGHTA and CDR2 is FQGNSA. The CDR3 has 14 residues.